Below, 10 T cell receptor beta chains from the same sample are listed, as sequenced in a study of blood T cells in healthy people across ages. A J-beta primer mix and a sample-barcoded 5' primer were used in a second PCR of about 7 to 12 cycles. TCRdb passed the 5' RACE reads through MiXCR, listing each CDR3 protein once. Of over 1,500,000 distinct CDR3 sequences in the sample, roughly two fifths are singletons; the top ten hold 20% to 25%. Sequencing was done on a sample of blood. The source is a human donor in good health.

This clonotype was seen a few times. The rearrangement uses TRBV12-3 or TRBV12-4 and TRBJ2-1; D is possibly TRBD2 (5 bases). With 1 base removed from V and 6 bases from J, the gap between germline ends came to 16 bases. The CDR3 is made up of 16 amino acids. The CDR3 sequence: CASSLGGPPRGNEQFF. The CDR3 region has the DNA TGTGCCAGCAGTTTAGGAGGACCCCCCCGGGGCAATGAGCAGTTCTTC.

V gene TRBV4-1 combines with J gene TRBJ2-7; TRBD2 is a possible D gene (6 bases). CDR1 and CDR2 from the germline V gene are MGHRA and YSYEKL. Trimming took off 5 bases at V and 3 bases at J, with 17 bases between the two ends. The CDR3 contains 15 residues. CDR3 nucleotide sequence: TGCGCCAGCAGCTACGACAGCCGGACTATCTACGAGCAGTACTTC. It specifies CASSYDSRTIYEQYF.

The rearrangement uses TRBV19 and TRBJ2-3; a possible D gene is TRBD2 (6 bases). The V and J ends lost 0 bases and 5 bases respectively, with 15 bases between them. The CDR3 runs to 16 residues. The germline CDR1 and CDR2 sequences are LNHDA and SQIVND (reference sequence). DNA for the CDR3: TGTGCCAGTAGTATAGAGTGGGGGGACGACGGAGATACGCAGTATTTT. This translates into CASSIEWGDDGDTQYF.

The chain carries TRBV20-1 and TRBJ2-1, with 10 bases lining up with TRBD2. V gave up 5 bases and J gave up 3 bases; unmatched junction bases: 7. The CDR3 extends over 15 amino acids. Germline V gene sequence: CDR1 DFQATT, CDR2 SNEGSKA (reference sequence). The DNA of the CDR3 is TGCAGTGCTCCTCGAGCGGGGGGGTTCTACAATGAGCAGTTCTTC. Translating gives CSAPRAGGFYNEQFF.

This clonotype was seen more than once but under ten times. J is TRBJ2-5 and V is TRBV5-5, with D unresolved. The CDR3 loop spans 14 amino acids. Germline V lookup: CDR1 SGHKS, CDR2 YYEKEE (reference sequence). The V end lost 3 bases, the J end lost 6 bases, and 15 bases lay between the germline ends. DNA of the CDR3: TGTGCCAGCAGCTCGGAGAGAGTTCGGCAGACCCAGTACTTC. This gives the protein CASSSERVRQTQYF.

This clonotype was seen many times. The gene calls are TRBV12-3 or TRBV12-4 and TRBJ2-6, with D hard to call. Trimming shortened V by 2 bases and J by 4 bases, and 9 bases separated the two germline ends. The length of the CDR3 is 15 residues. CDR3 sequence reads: CASSLIGSGANVLTF. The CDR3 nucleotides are TGTGCCAGCAGTTTAATAGGCTCCGGGGCCAACGTCCTGACTTTC.

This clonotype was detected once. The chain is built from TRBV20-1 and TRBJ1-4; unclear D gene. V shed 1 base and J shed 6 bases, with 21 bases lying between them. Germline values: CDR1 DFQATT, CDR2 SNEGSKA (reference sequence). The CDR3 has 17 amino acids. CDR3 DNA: TGCAGTGCTAGAGCGGAGTATTCTTCTTTTCTGGATGAAAAACTGTTTTTT. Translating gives CSARAEYSSFLDEKLFF.

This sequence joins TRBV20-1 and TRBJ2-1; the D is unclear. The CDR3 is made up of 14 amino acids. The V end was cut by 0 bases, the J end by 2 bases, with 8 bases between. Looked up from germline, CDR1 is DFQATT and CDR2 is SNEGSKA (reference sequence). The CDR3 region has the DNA TGCAGTGCTAGAGACGATTCAACCTACAATGAGCAGTTCTTC. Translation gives CSARDDSTYNEQFF.

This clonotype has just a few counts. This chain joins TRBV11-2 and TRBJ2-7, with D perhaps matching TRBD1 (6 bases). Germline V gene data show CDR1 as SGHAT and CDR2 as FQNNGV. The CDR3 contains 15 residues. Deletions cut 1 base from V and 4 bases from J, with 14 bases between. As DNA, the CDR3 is TGTGCCAGCAGCTTAGCGGTAGGGACACGGTACGAGCAGTACTTC. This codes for CASSLAVGTRYEQYF. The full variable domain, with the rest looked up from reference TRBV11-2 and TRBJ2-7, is EAGVAQSPRYKIIEKRQSVAFWCNPISGHATLYWYQQILGQGPKLLIQFQNNGVVDDSQLPKDRFSAERLKGVDSTLKIQPAKLEDSAVYLCASSLAVGTRYEQYFGPGTRLTVT.

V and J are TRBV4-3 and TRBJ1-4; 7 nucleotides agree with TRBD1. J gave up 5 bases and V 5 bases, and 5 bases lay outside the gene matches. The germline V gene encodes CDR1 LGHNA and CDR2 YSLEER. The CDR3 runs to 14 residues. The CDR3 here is CASSLTGVNEKLFF. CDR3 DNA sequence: TGCGCCAGCAGCTTAACAGGGGTGAATGAAAAACTGTTTTTT.